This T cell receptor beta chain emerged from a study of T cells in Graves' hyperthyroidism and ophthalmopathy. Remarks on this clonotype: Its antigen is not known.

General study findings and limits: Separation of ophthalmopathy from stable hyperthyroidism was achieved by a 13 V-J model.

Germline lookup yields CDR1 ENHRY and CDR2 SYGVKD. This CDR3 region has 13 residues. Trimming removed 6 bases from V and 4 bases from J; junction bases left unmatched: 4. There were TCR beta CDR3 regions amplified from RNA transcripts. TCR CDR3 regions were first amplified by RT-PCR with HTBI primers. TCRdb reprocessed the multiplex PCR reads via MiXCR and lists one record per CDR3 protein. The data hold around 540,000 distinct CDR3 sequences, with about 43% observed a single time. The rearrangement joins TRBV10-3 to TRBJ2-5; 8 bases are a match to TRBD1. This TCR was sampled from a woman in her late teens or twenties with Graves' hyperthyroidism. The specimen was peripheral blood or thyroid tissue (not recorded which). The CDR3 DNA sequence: TGTGCCATCAGAGGACAGGGACGAGAGACCCAGTACTTC. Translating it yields CAIRGQGRETQYF.